These 17 T cell receptor beta chains were sequenced from one sample in a study of shared clonotypes between healthy human individuals. Selected positively for CCR7 and CD45RO-negative, naive CD8 cells excluded terminally differentiated effector memory CD45RA+ cells. The repertoire was sequenced with immunoSEQ multiplex PCR; TCRdb's copy has only in-frame clones and lacks some. This sample has 450,000 to 700,000 clones, with nearly 97% found just once. The sample consisted of naive CD8+ T cells sorted from blood. These receptors were obtained from a woman in her twenties or thirties in good health.

This chain joins TRBV4-1 and TRBJ1-1, with D perhaps matching TRBD1 (6 bases). Germline V gives CDR1 MGHRA, CDR2 YSYEKL. The CDR3 contains 15 residues. V was clipped by 2 bases and J by 5 bases, with 15 bases between them. CDR3 in DNA: TGCGCCAGCAGCCAATCGACTACAGGGCGGACTGAAGCTTTCTTT. This encodes CASSQSTTGRTEAFF.

This rearrangement joins TRBV28 to TRBJ2-7; TRBD2 matches at 10 bases. Per the germline V gene, CDR1 is MDHEN and CDR2 is SYDVKM. The V gene end was trimmed by 6 bases and the J gene end by 6 bases; junction bases not matched to a gene: 5. The CDR3 consists of 13 residues. The CDR3 loop is CASSKRTSGEQYF. The CDR3 bases are TGTGCCAGCAGCAAACGGACTAGCGGCGAGCAGTACTTC.

Note on this clone: The same CDR3 also results from other DNA sequences found in this sample. The V gene is TRBV27, the J gene TRBJ1-1; the D is unclear. V was trimmed by 0 bases and J by 0 bases, leaving 8 bases between them. This CDR3 is 15 amino acids long. Looked up from germline, CDR1 is MNHEY and CDR2 is SMNVEV (reference sequence). CDR3 residues: CASSLSGRLNTEAFF. CDR3 nucleotides: TGTGCCAGCAGTTTATCGGGCAGGCTGAACACTGAAGCTTTCTTT.

This clone was seen once. The chain carries TRBV4-2 and TRBJ2-5, with a tentative D call TRBD2 (6 bases). Trimming shortened V by 5 bases and J by 5 bases, and 9 bases separated the two germline ends. The CDR3 covers 12 residues. CDR1 is LGHNA and CDR2 is YNFKEQ in the germline V gene. CDR3 amino acids: CASSSGLETQYF. CDR3 DNA sequence: TGTGCCAGCAGCTCGGGACTCGAGACCCAGTACTTC.

CDR3 in DNA: TGTGCCATCAGTGAGTCAGCGACTAGCGGGCAATACGAGCAGTACTTC. This translates into CAISESATSGQYEQYF. The V gene is TRBV10-3, the J gene TRBJ2-7; 10 bases match TRBD2. There are 16 residues in the CDR3. The trim removed 0 bases at V and 4 bases at J, leaving 6 bases unmatched. Germline V lookup: CDR1 ENHRY, CDR2 SYGVKD.

V is TRBV7-9 and J is TRBJ2-1; 9 bases align to TRBD2. The V gene's germline CDR1 is SEHNR and CDR2 FQNEAQ (reference sequence). V lost 6 bases, J lost 10 bases, and 4 bases stayed unmatched. The CDR3 extends over 12 amino acids. CDR3: CASRLAGGEQFF. CDR3 nucleotides: TGTGCCAGCAGACTAGCGGGCGGGGAGCAGTTCTTC.

V and J are TRBV7-9 and TRBJ2-5, with 13 bases aligning to TRBD2. CDR1 is SEHNR, CDR2 FQNEAQ, per germline (reference sequence). V was clipped by 5 bases and J by 5 bases; unmatched bases: 5. CDR3 length: 15 amino acids. As DNA, the CDR3 is TGTGCCAGCAGCCAGGGACTAGCGGGATTGGAGACCCAGTACTTC. It translates to CASSQGLAGLETQYF.

J is TRBJ2-1 and V is TRBV5-1; 16 nucleotides line up with TRBD2. The CDR3 loop spans 18 amino acids. V lost 0 bases and J lost 8; bases outside the gene matches: 8. The germline gives CDR1 SGHRS, CDR2 YFSETQ. CDR3 sequence (DNA): TGCGCCAGCAGCTTGGGGGGACTAGCGGGAGGGCTTGTCTATGAGCAGTTCTTC. It codes for CASSLGGLAGGLVYEQFF.

The rearrangement joins TRBV9 to TRBJ1-4; 9 positions agree with TRBD1. Germline CDR1 is SGDLS and CDR2 is YYNGEE. J gave up 7 bases and V 0 bases, and 4 bases lay outside the gene matches. The CDR3 runs 15 residues. DNA of the CDR3: TGTGCCAGCAGCGTAGAAGGGGACAGGGCTGAAAAACTGTTTTTT. Translating gives CASSVEGDRAEKLFF.

The chain couples TRBV6-5 to TRBJ1-2; unclear D gene. V lost 2 bases, J lost 0 bases, and 7 bases lay in between. The germline CDR1 and CDR2 sequences are MNHEY and SVGAGI. The CDR3 is 14 residues long. The CDR3 here is CASSYSESNYGYTF. CDR3 nucleotide sequence: TGTGCCAGCAGTTACAGTGAGTCTAACTATGGCTACACCTTC.

DNA of the CDR3: TGTGCCAGCAGCGGCGGCCCCCACCGGGAGCTGTTTTTT. Amino acids: CASSGGPHRELFF. The chain carries TRBV7-6 and TRBJ2-2; D remains ambiguous. CDR1 and CDR2 from the germline V gene are SGHVS and FNYEAQ. Trimming pared 5 bases from V and 9 bases from J, leaving 13 bases between. There are 13 residues in the CDR3.

The chain uses TRBV5-1 and TRBJ1-2, with D tentatively TRBD1 (6 bases). In germline, CDR1 is SGHRS, CDR2 YFSETQ. CDR3 length equals 15 residues. The ends were cut back, 0 bases at V and 5 bases at J, with 14 bases in the middle. The CDR3 DNA sequence: TGCGCCAGCAGCTTGGCCACAGGGAAGGGGTATGGCTACACCTTC. Its protein is CASSLATGKGYGYTF.

The J gene is TRBJ1-1, the V gene TRBV27; the match to TRBD1 covers 10 bases. The germline gives CDR1 MNHEY, CDR2 SMNVEV (reference sequence). V lost 6 bases and J lost 5; bases outside the gene matches: 9. This CDR3 comprises 15 residues. The CDR3 DNA reads TGTGCCAGCAGAAGCGGACAGGGGGAACGAACTGAAGCTTTCTTT. Protein sequence: CASRSGQGERTEAFF.

The chain employs TRBV7-3 and TRBJ2-7; 9 nucleotides align to TRBD2. The germline V gene encodes CDR1 SGHTA and CDR2 FQGTGA. The V and J ends lost 5 bases and 4 bases, in that order; junction bases with no gene match: 6. The length of the CDR3 is 14 residues. The CDR3 coding sequence is TGTGCCAGCAGCCCGGGACTAGCCTCATACGAGCAGTACTTC. Encoded protein: CASSPGLASYEQYF. Variable domain in full (rest from reference TRBV7-3 and TRBJ2-7): GAGVSQTPSNKVTEKGKYVELRCDPISGHTALYWYRQSLGQGPEFLIYFQGTGAADDSGLPNDRFFAVRPEGSVSTLKIQRTERGDSAVYLCASSPGLASYEQYFGPGTRLTVT.

The chain uses TRBV7-9 and TRBJ2-2, with 8 bases that match TRBD2. The germline gives CDR1 SEHNR, CDR2 FQNEAQ (reference sequence). After removal of 7 bases from V and 1 base from J, the junction contained 5 bases not matched to a gene. This CDR3 region has 15 residues. This CDR3 is CASIILAENTGELFF. CDR3 nucleotide sequence: TGTGCCAGCATCATACTAGCGGAGAACACCGGGGAGCTGTTTTTT.

This chain uses TRBV28 with TRBJ2-3, with D maybe TRBD2 (5 bases). V was cut by 10 bases and J by 3 bases, with 14 bases left in between. Germline CDR1 reads MDHEN; CDR2 reads SYDVKM. The CDR3 totals 13 residues. The CDR3 loop is CAIPGKTTDTQYF. The DNA of the CDR3 is TGTGCCATCCCCGGGAAAACGACAGATACGCAGTATTTT.

This clone was seen a single time. The chain carries TRBV6-6 and TRBJ2-1, with D tentatively TRBD1 or TRBD2 (5 bases each). The CDR3 runs to 12 residues. Trimming cost V 6 bases and J 8 bases, with 11 bases left between them. Germline values: CDR1 MNHNY, CDR2 SVGAGI (reference sequence). The CDR3 loop is CASSPGTDEQFF. The CDR3 nucleotides are TGTGCCAGCAGCCCCGGGACGGATGAGCAGTTCTTC.